These T cell receptor beta chains were read from a single sample in a study of Ad26.COV2.S vaccination and SARS-CoV-2 variants. Profiled with immunoSEQ multiplex PCR; TCRdb holds only in-frame clones, not every one. The table lists a few hundred thousand clones, 85% to 90% of them singletons. This specimen was peripheral blood, taken in a trial of Ad26.COV2.S vaccine versus placebo. The receptors originated from a person aged 18 to 65 who received the Ad26.COV2.S COVID-19 vaccine or a placebo. Both conserved end residues are part of each CDR3.

V | CDR3
TRBV29-1 | CSVGAILAHTQYF
TRBV11-2 | CASSSGTDTDTQYF
TRBV5-3 | CARSPGTSGARISYEQYF
TRBV27 | CASRGTGALSQPQHF
TRBV5-4 | CASSLDFPNTEAFF
TRBV27 | CASSPLEHMNTEAFF
TRBV12-3/TRBV12-4 | CASSPRGTEAFF
TRBV20-1 | CSASVGGTTDTQYF
TRBV6-5 | CASSWGLGLETQYF
TRBV5-8 | CASRRTTANYGYTF
TRBV18 | CASSPLETENIQYF
TRBV24-1 | CATRTSGSNEQFF
TRBV3-1/TRBV3-2 | CASRSSGNTIYF
TRBV27 | CASRSLLGGRLITDTQYF
TRBV2 | CASSSRANTGELFF
TRBV6-5 | CASSLQPGQGAGGYTF
TRBV10-3 | CAISEPDRALYGYTF
TRBV12-3/TRBV12-4 | CASSSGPGSFF
TRBV4-1 | CASSDTPGGLDTIYF
TRBV6-1 | CASSEMKRSNEKLFF
TRBV6-5 | CASSYPGTYEQYF